This T cell receptor beta chain was sequenced during a study of graft-versus-host responses after intestinal transplantation. The CDR3 spans 15 residues. Trimming shortened V by 5 bases and J by 0 bases, and 13 bases separated the two germline ends. Germline V gene sequence: CDR1 SGHAT, CDR2 FQNNGV. Clones were read by immunoSEQ multiplex PCR, and TCRdb kept only the in-frame ones, dropping some. The sample contains some 24,000 clones, 70% to 90% of which appear only once. The sequence was collected from a human patient who received an intestinal transplant, so some T cells may come from the graft donor. The sequenced sample was PBMCs, obtained 450 to 490 days after intestinal transplant. The chain joins TRBV11-2 to TRBJ1-2; TRBD1 might be the D (6 bases). The CDR3 sequence: CASSVTDSPNYGYTF. The CDR3 DNA reads as TGTGCCAGCAGCGTGACGGACAGTCCTAACTATGGCTACACCTTC. Combining the CDR3 with reference TRBV11-2 and TRBJ1-2 gives the whole variable domain EAGVAQSPRYKIIEKRQSVAFWCNPISGHATLYWYQQILGQGPKLLIQFQNNGVVDDSQLPKDRFSAERLKGVDSTLKIQPAKLEDSAVYLCASSVTDSPNYGYTFGSGTRLTVV.